The 22 T cell receptor beta chains below all came from one sample that was sequenced in a study of blood T cell repertoires in COVID-19. Generated by immunoSEQ multiplex PCR, the TCRdb table keeps only in-frame clones and is missing some. The sample holds roughly 53,000 clones, approximately 90% seen once. Sequenced material: peripheral blood. The source of these receptors is a human donor in a cohort sampled during active COVID-19.

Comment on this clone: Germline is not matched at one junction end, which may reflect a read error. This rearrangement joins TRBV5-1 to TRBJ2-7; 8 nucleotides agree with TRBD1. Germline values: CDR1 SGHRS, CDR2 YFSETQ. CDR3 length: 13 amino acids. CDR3 bases: TGCGCCAGCAGCCCCCCGGGACAGGCCTCGCGACTTTTC. Amino acid sequence: CASSPPGQASRLF. The full variable domain, completed using reference TRBV5-1 and TRBJ2-7, is KAGVTQTPRYLIKTRGQQVTLSCSPISGHRSVSWYQQTPGQGLQFLFEYFSETQRNKGNFPGRFSGRQFSNSRSEMNVSTLELGDSALYLCASSPPGQASRLFGPGTRLTVT.

The V gene is TRBV4-1, the J gene TRBJ1-2, with D maybe TRBD1 (5 bases). Between the trimmed V and J ends, which lost 1 base and 4 bases, there was a span of 10 bases. Per germline, CDR1 MGHRA and CDR2 YSYEKL. The CDR3 consists of 14 residues. The CDR3 here is CASSQGGGGYGYTF. Here the CDR3 DNA reads TGCGCCAGCAGCCAAGGAGGCGGGGGCTATGGCTACACCTTC.

The chain links TRBV20-1 to TRBJ2-1; 9 nucleotides match TRBD2. Germline CDR1 is DFQATT and CDR2 is SNEGSKA (reference sequence). The CDR3 loop spans 16 amino acids. Trimming removed 3 bases from V and 4 bases from J; junction bases left unmatched: 10. CDR3 loop: CSASGTLAGRYNEQFF. The CDR3 DNA sequence: TGCAGTGCTAGTGGGACACTAGCGGGCAGGTACAATGAGCAGTTCTTC.

This chain uses TRBV28 with TRBJ1-1; no clear D. The germline CDR1 and CDR2 sequences are MDHEN and SYDVKM. The CDR3 has 15 residues. With 4 bases removed from V and 7 bases from J, the gap between germline ends came to 19 bases. The CDR3 is CASSSASGWYNEAFF. CDR3 nucleotides: TGTGCCAGCAGTTCCGCCTCAGGTTGGTACAATGAAGCTTTCTTT.

This clone was recorded only once. V is TRBV7-9 and J is TRBJ2-5; 8 nucleotides align to TRBD2. The length of the CDR3 is 16 residues. The germline gives CDR1 SEHNR, CDR2 FQNEAQ (reference sequence). The V segment lost 8 bases and the J segment 0 bases; nucleotides outside the gene matches: 11. The CDR3 coding sequence is TGTGCCAGCGGGATCTGGCGGGGGGCAGACCAAGAGACCCAGTACTTC. It yields the protein CASGIWRGADQETQYF.

This clone was recorded only once. The rearrangement joins TRBV10-3 to TRBJ1-2, with unresolved D. This CDR3 spans 13 amino acids. Germline V CDR1 and CDR2: ENHRY, SYGVKD. Trimming left V 0 bases short and J 5 bases short, with 7 bases between. The CDR3, as DNA: TGTGCCATCAGTGAGTCTACGGGGTATGGCTACACCTTC. This gives the protein CAISESTGYGYTF.

The chain is built from TRBV7-9 and TRBJ1-2, with 9 bases aligning to TRBD1. With V trimmed by 4 bases and J by 2 bases, 5 bases remained unmatched. Germline loops: CDR1 SEHNR, CDR2 FQNEAQ (reference sequence). This CDR3 is 15 amino acids long. CDR3 protein: CASSSTGTGNYGYTF. The CDR3 nucleotides are TGTGCCAGCAGCTCGACCGGGACAGGGAACTATGGCTACACCTTC.

This clone was counted a few times. This chain joins TRBV5-1 and TRBJ2-7; 9 bases line up with TRBD1. CDR3 length: 15 residues. V was clipped by 4 bases and J by 4 bases; unmatched bases: 9. Germline loops: CDR1 SGHRS, CDR2 YFSETQ. The CDR3 DNA reads TGCGCCAGCAGCCAAGGACAGGGGAGTTTTTACGAGCAGTACTTC. It yields the protein CASSQGQGSFYEQYF.

The V and J genes are TRBV27 and TRBJ2-1, with D perhaps matching TRBD2 (5 bases). The CDR3 covers 15 residues. Germline assignment: CDR1 MNHEY and CDR2 SMNVEV (reference sequence). The ends were cut back, 5 bases at V and 8 bases at J, with 19 bases in the middle. The CDR3, as DNA: TGTGCCAGCAGTCATGGGCCAGGTCCGGGGTATGAGCAGTTCTTC. This translates into CASSHGPGPGYEQFF.

The chain combines TRBV7-9 with TRBJ1-2, with D possibly matching TRBD1 (5 bases). Germline V gene data show CDR1 as SEHNR and CDR2 as FQNEAQ (reference sequence). Deletions cut 5 bases from V and 4 bases from J, with 20 bases between. CDR3 length equals 16 residues. CDR3 in amino acids: CASSLYLNRNSYGYTF. The CDR3 DNA sequence: TGTGCCAGCAGCCTCTACCTCAACAGGAACTCCTATGGCTACACCTTC.

The CDR3 DNA reads TGTGCCATCAGTGCAGAGGGCGTAGGGCCGGCGTATTTT. Its translation is CAISAEGVGPAYF. The rearrangement links TRBV10-3 to TRBJ2-3; D perhaps matches TRBD2 (5 bases). CDR1 is ENHRY, CDR2 SYGVKD, per germline. The CDR3 loop spans 13 amino acids. Trimming shortened V by 4 bases and J by 14 bases, and 19 bases separated the two germline ends.

The V and J genes are TRBV19 and TRBJ2-3; TRBD2 is a possible D gene (5 bases). The CDR3 has 15 amino acids. V dropped 2 bases and J dropped 4 bases, with 13 bases sitting between them. The germline V gene encodes CDR1 LNHDA and CDR2 SQIVND (reference sequence). The CDR3 here is CASSITSFGADTQYF. The CDR3 bases are TGTGCCAGTAGTATAACCTCATTCGGGGCAGATACGCAGTATTTT. Full variable domain (outside the CDR3, taken from reference TRBV19 and TRBJ2-3): DGGITQSPKYLFRKEGQNVTLSCEQNLNHDAMYWYRQDPGQGLRLIYYSQIVNDFQKGDIAEGYSVSREKKESFPLTVTSAQKNPTAFYLCASSITSFGADTQYFGPGTRLTVL.

The rearrangement links TRBV6-5 to TRBJ2-7; 7 bases align to TRBD1. The V gene's germline CDR1 is MNHEY and CDR2 SVGAGI. CDR3 length: 15 amino acids. V shed 5 bases, J shed 5 bases, and the junction held 12 bases outside the gene matches. CDR3 sequence (DNA): TGTGCCAGCAGTCGCGAGGGGGCGCGATCCAACGAGCAGTACTTC. This translates into CASSREGARSNEQYF.

The rearrangement joins TRBV7-9 to TRBJ1-3, with D maybe TRBD1 (6 bases). This CDR3 has 14 amino acids. CDR1 SEHNR and CDR2 FQNEAQ come from the germline V gene (reference sequence). With 3 bases removed from V and 2 bases from J, the gap between germline ends came to 8 bases. CDR3 coding DNA: TGTGCCAGCAGCTTGTGGGGGCCTGGAAACACCATATATTTT. It specifies CASSLWGPGNTIYF.

The chain uses TRBV7-2 and TRBJ2-7; 10 nucleotides match TRBD1. The CDR3 totals 15 residues. Losses at the gene ends were 3 bases for V and 3 bases for J; bases not matched to a gene: 5. Per germline, CDR1 SGHTA and CDR2 FQGNSA. The CDR3 DNA reads TGTGCCAGCAGCTTGACGGGACAGGGGCTCTACGAGCAGTACTTC. This sequence encodes CASSLTGQGLYEQYF.

CDR3 coding DNA: TGTGCCAGCAGCCTCGGGACTCTTTCCCTCGGTGAGCAGTTCTTC. Encoded protein: CASSLGTLSLGEQFF. The chain recombines TRBV7-2 with TRBJ2-1, with a possible D match to TRBD2 (6 bases). V lost 5 bases and J 9 bases, leaving 20 bases between the germline ends. Germline CDR1 SGHTA, CDR2 FQGNSA. This CDR3 region has 15 residues.

Of note for this clone: The same CDR3 arises from other DNA sequences in this sample as well. This chain joins TRBV7-9 and TRBJ2-1, with 7 bases fitting TRBD1. This CDR3 region has 14 residues. Germline CDR1 reads SEHNR; CDR2 reads FQNEAQ (reference sequence). J gave up 5 bases and V 5 bases, and 6 bases lay outside the gene matches. The CDR3 loop is CASSLTQGDNEQFF. The CDR3, as DNA: TGTGCCAGCAGCCTGACCCAGGGGGACAATGAGCAGTTCTTC.

In DNA form, the CDR3 reads TGCGCCAGCAGTCAATCGCGGACAACCTACACTGAAGCTTTCTTT. Translating gives CASSQSRTTYTEAFF. The V gene is TRBV23-1, the J gene TRBJ1-1, with D tentatively TRBD1 (5 bases). TRBV23-1 is placed among ORFs of uncertain function. Trimming shortened V by 0 bases and J by 3 bases, and 11 bases separated the two germline ends. There are 15 residues in the CDR3.

This chain uses TRBV28 with TRBJ2-7; a possible D gene is TRBD2 (5 bases). This CDR3 spans 15 amino acids. The germline CDR1 and CDR2 sequences are MDHEN and SYDVKM. V lost 3 bases and J 1 base, leaving 13 bases between the germline ends. The CDR3: CASSLTQTGSYEQYF. CDR3 coding DNA: TGTGCCAGCAGTTTGACCCAGACGGGATCCTACGAGCAGTACTTC.

V gene TRBV7-9 combines with J gene TRBJ2-1; a possible D gene is TRBD1 (5 bases). CDR3 size: 14 residues. Trimming stripped 7 bases from V and 9 bases from J, with 19 bases between. Germline CDR1 reads SEHNR; CDR2 reads FQNEAQ (reference sequence). CDR3 residues: CASTLRWQGGEQFF. The DNA of the CDR3 is TGTGCCAGCACCCTTAGGTGGCAGGGCGGTGAGCAGTTCTTC.

A few counts support this clone. V usage is TRBV10-1 and J usage is TRBJ1-6; D perhaps matches TRBD1 (6 bases). The CDR3 runs 15 residues. Germline CDR1 WNHNN, CDR2 SYGVQD (reference sequence). Trimming took 9 bases from V and 7 from J, leaving 19 bases between them. CDR3 coding DNA: TGCGCCAGTGGGAGAGCGGACAGACTAAATTCACCCCTCCACTTT. This gives the protein CASGRADRLNSPLHF.

The chain links TRBV5-6 to TRBJ2-5; 7 nucleotides align to TRBD2. The length of the CDR3 is 16 residues. V was pared by 0 bases and J by 2 bases, with 7 bases of the junction left unmatched. Germline V gene data show CDR1 as SGHDT and CDR2 as YYEEEE. The CDR3 protein is CASSLVLSGPQETQYF. The CDR3 DNA reads as TGTGCCAGCAGCTTGGTGCTTAGCGGGCCTCAAGAGACCCAGTACTTC.